The 7 T cell receptor beta chains in this list originate from one sample, sequenced in a study of human T cells and chemical hapten exposure. Time point reported: patch test 3, about 24 weeks after DPC sensitization. Treatment given: therapeutic diphenylcyclopropenone sensitization with weekly scalp DPC. TCRdb re-analysed the RACE reads in MiXCR, keeping a single row per CDR3 protein. Seen here are roughly 64,000 distinct CDR3 sequences, approximately 10% observed once, and the top ten hold approximately 2.2%. Source: whole blood, taken in connection with sensitization to the hapten diphenylcyclopropenone (DPC). These receptor sequences come from a woman aged 25 to 39 with alopecia areata. Some clones in this sample may be carry-over from other donors' samples.

This clonotype was found a few times. The rearrangement joins TRBV20-1 to TRBJ2-2; D is undetermined. The CDR3 is 14 residues long. V lost 1 base to trimming and J lost 7 bases, with 13 bases between them. CDR1 and CDR2 (germline): DFQATT, SNEGSKA (reference sequence). Here the CDR3 DNA reads TGCAGTGCTAGAGTTAAGGGTGTCGACGGGGAGCTGTTTTTT. This sequence encodes CSARVKGVDGELFF.

In this sample, this clonotype turned up many times. The chain links TRBV12-3 or TRBV12-4 to TRBJ1-1; unclear D gene. V was pared by 1 base and J by 1 base, with 7 bases between. The CDR3 is 14 residues long. The CDR3 DNA reads as TGTGCCAGCAGTTTAGGGAGCCAGAACACTGAAGCTTTCTTT. Protein product: CASSLGSQNTEAFF.

Comments on this clonotype: Its ends do not fully match the called genes, so a read error is possible. This chain joins TRBV7-2 and TRBJ1-6; no clear D. Germline assignment: CDR1 SGHTA and CDR2 FQGNSA. The CDR3 totals 13 residues. The CDR3 sequence: CASSLFRDSHLHF. In DNA form, the CDR3 reads TGTGCCAGCAGCTTATTTCGTGATTCACACCTCCACTTT.

The chain combines TRBV5-1 with TRBJ2-5; a possible D gene is TRBD1 (6 bases). Per germline, CDR1 SGHRS and CDR2 YFSETQ. V dropped 4 bases and J dropped 1 base, with 11 bases sitting between them. The CDR3 consists of 14 residues. CDR3 nucleotides: TGCGCCAGCAGCCAACAGGGATCCCAAGAGACCCAGTACTTC. This codes for CASSQQGSQETQYF.

The chain carries TRBV7-9 and TRBJ2-1, with a possible D match to TRBD1 (5 bases). The CDR3 is 14 amino acids. In germline, CDR1 is SEHNR, CDR2 FQNEAQ (reference sequence). Deletions cut 1 base from V and 5 bases from J, with 9 bases between. This CDR3 is CASSLGQNHNEQFF. For the CDR3, the DNA is TGTGCCAGCAGCTTAGGACAGAACCACAATGAGCAGTTCTTC.

The chain has TRBV7-7 and TRBJ1-6; tentatively, D is TRBD1 (5 bases). CDR3 length: 13 residues. The V end lost 10 bases, the J end lost 0 bases, and 7 bases lay between the germline ends. Per germline, CDR1 SSHAT and CDR2 FNYEAQ (reference sequence). Written as DNA, the CDR3 is TGTGCCAACAGGAGCTCCTATAATTCACCCCTCCACTTT. Protein: CANRSSYNSPLHF.

This clonotype has a handful of counts. V usage is TRBV28 and J usage is TRBJ1-2; 10 bases are shared with TRBD1. Trimming at V came to 6 bases and at J to 8 bases, leaving 6 bases not matched to a gene. This CDR3 has 13 amino acids. The germline V gene has CDR1 MDHEN and CDR2 SYDVKM. The DNA for the CDR3 is TGTGCCAGCAGCCAGGGACAGGGGACAGGCTACACCTTC. Translated: CASSQGQGTGYTF.